This TCR beta chain was observed in a study of technical replicates of blood from several donors. TCRdb's table, derived via immunoSEQ multiplex PCR, lists solely in-frame clones and lacks some. The sample holds tens of thousands of clones, 95% to 98% seen once. The sequenced sample consisted of T cells isolated from PBMCs. The receptor was derived from a human donor in good health.

CDR3 in DNA: TGTGCCAGCGGGGAGGGTGCAAACTATGGCTACACCTTC. Its translation: CASGEGANYGYTF. The chain is built from TRBV6-5 and TRBJ1-2; D is unclear. Germline assignment: CDR1 MNHEY and CDR2 SVGAGI. The CDR3 extends over 13 amino acids. The V and J ends lost 8 bases and 2 bases respectively, with 12 bases between them.